The 30 T cell receptor beta chains listed next were all sequenced from one sample in a study of regulatory T cells in long-lasting Graves disease (dated by TCRdb to 2020 to 2022). The time point label here, explained by the study, means: newly diagnosed GD, antithyroid drugs for less than 3 months. For both TCR sequencing and RNA sequencing, RNA was extracted from PBMCs using TRIzol. Library preparation used multiplex PCR. The run used an Illumina HiSeq 4000. TCR beta libraries were built with iRepertoire HTBI primers and Arm-PCR amplification of CDR3 regions. The public reads were reprocessed in TCRdb via fastp at Q25 and MiXCR, keeping in-frame beta chains. Each entry merges the rows of one CDR3 protein and shows their most common DNA and genes. The sample table holds over 350,000 distinct CDR3 sequences, of which over 12% were seen once. The top ten clonotypes cover about 7.8% of the sample. A further study also used this sample, focusing on T cells in Graves' hyperthyroidism and ophthalmopathy.

Material: peripheral blood mononuclear cells (PBMCs), obtained at new diagnosis, from a patient treated with antithyroid drugs. The receptors here all came from a woman in her thirties or forties with Graves disease. Donor details come from another sample of the same person, matched by shared clones.

A few counts support this clonotype. The genes are TRBV4-1 and TRBJ2-7, with 7 nucleotides matching TRBD2. The length of the CDR3 is 14 residues. The germline V gene has CDR1 MGHRA and CDR2 YSYEKL. V lost 2 bases and J lost 4; bases outside the gene matches: 5. The CDR3 DNA is TGCGCCAGCAGCCAACCGGGCGGGAGTTACGAGCAGTACTTC. This sequence encodes CASSQPGGSYEQYF.

The V call is TRBV15, the J call TRBJ1-1; D gene unclear. The CDR3 totals 14 residues. Germline loops: CDR1 LNHNV, CDR2 YYDKDF (reference sequence). V lost 0 bases, J lost 4 bases, and 9 bases lay in between. The CDR3 spells CATSRDDGFTEAFF. In nucleotides, the CDR3 is TGTGCCACCAGCAGAGATGACGGGTTCACTGAAGCTTTCTTT.

This chain connects TRBV5-1 to TRBJ1-2; the D gene is possibly TRBD1 (5 bases). Between the trimmed V and J ends, which lost 2 bases and 4 bases, there was a span of 9 bases. The CDR3 is 13 amino acids. CDR1 and CDR2 (germline): SGHRS, YFSETQ. The CDR3 sequence is CASSFSGGYGYTF. The CDR3 nucleotides read TGCGCCAGCAGCTTTTCCGGGGGCTATGGCTACACCTTC.

This clonotype was detected a few times. A much more abundant neighbour one base away suggests this may be a read error. This rearrangement joins TRBV28 to TRBJ2-7; D not resolved. V lost 9 bases and J 7 bases, leaving 22 bases between the germline ends. This CDR3 is 14 amino acids long. CDR1 is MDHEN, CDR2 SYDVKM, per germline. CDR3 DNA: TGTGCCAGTGGGCTGGTAAGCCCCCCCAGTGAGCAGTACTTC. Protein: CASGLVSPPSEQYF. Drawing the rest from reference TRBV28 and TRBJ2-7, the complete variable domain is DVKVTQSSRYLVKRTGEKVFLECVQDMDHENMFWYRQDPGLGLRLIYFSYDVKMKEKGDIPEGYSVSREKKERFSLILESASTNQTSMYLCASGLVSPPSEQYFGPGTRLTVT.

This clonotype turned up a few times. The V gene is TRBV18, the J gene TRBJ2-7, with TRBD2 matching 10 bases. Looked up from germline, CDR1 is KGHSH and CDR2 is LQKENI. V lost 3 bases to trimming and J lost 4 bases; unmatched junction nucleotides: 9. The CDR3 length is 16 residues. This CDR3 reads CASSPPGTSVLYEQYF. For the CDR3, the DNA is TGTGCCAGCTCACCCCCCGGGACTAGCGTCCTGTACGAGCAGTACTTC.

The genes are TRBV28 and TRBJ2-7, with D perhaps being TRBD1 or TRBD2 (5 bases each). Between the trimmed V and J ends, which lost 3 bases and 5 bases, there was a span of 14 bases. CDR1 is MDHEN and CDR2 is SYDVKM in the germline V gene. The CDR3 runs 14 residues. This CDR3 reads CASSLKGTRNEQYF. The CDR3 nucleotides are TGTGCCAGCAGTTTGAAGGGGACGCGCAACGAGCAGTACTTC.

The chain has TRBV20-1 and TRBJ2-7; tentative D call: TRBD1 (6 bases). Per the germline V gene, CDR1 is DFQATT and CDR2 is SNEGSKA (reference sequence). The germline V and J ends were trimmed by 5 bases and 4 bases, with 12 bases remaining between them. There are 12 residues in the CDR3. The CDR3 DNA is TGCAGTGCTGGCGTAGGGGGATACGAGCAGTACTTC. It yields the protein CSAGVGGYEQYF.

This clonotype was recorded once. A much bigger clone sits one base away, suggesting this may be a read error. The chain recombines TRBV12-3 or TRBV12-4 with TRBJ2-3; 7 positions agree with TRBD1. This CDR3 has 15 amino acids. With 9 bases clipped from V and 4 bases from J, the junction kept 13 bases outside the gene matches. The CDR3 DNA reads TGTGCCAGTGGCCCGACAGGGATTAGCGCAGATACGCAGTATTTT. The encoded protein is CASGPTGISADTQYF.

The V and J genes are TRBV5-1 and TRBJ1-1; 7 nucleotides agree with TRBD1. The germline CDR1 and CDR2 sequences are SGHRS and YFSETQ. This CDR3 has 14 amino acids. V was pared by 3 bases and J by 2 bases, with 4 bases of the junction left unmatched. CDR3 in amino acids: CASSSSGGNTEAFF. The CDR3 nucleotides are TGCGCCAGCAGCTCTTCAGGGGGAAACACTGAAGCTTTCTTT.

This clonotype was counted many times. V gene TRBV20-1 combines with J gene TRBJ2-1, with 9 bases identical to TRBD1. The CDR3 contains 14 residues. J was trimmed by 7 bases and V by 1 base; bases with no gene match: 5. CDR1 and CDR2 from the germline V gene are DFQATT and SNEGSKA (reference sequence). CDR3 sequence (DNA): TGCAGTGCTAGAGGCTGGGACAGGGCTAATGAGCAGTTCTTC. Its protein is CSARGWDRANEQFF.

This clonotype was seen at least ten times. This chain joins TRBV2 and TRBJ2-7; TRBD1 aligns across 7 bases. This CDR3 is built from 15 residues. The J segment lost 3 bases and the V segment lost 6 bases, leaving 11 bases of the junction unmatched. CDR1 is SNHLY, CDR2 FYNNEI, per germline. The CDR3 reads CASRREQGTFYEQYF. The CDR3 nucleotides are TGTGCCAGCAGACGAGAACAGGGGACCTTCTACGAGCAGTACTTC.

V gene TRBV4-1 combines with J gene TRBJ2-5, with TRBD2 matching over 15 bases. V lost 0 bases and J lost 4; bases outside the gene matches: 6. CDR3 size: 18 residues. Germline V lookup: CDR1 MGHRA, CDR2 YSYEKL. The DNA of the CDR3 is TGCGCCAGCAGCCAAGATCGCGGGACTAGCGGGAGGTCAGAGACCCAGTACTTC. Encoded protein: CASSQDRGTSGRSETQYF.

The table lists this clonotype with many counts. The chain employs TRBV28 and TRBJ2-7; D is uncertain. Germline CDR1 MDHEN, CDR2 SYDVKM. The V and J ends lost 1 base and 5 bases respectively, with 18 bases between them. The CDR3 length is 16 residues. The CDR3 loop reads CASSLFTGTSSDEQYF. CDR3 in DNA: TGTGCCAGCAGTTTATTTACCGGAACCTCATCTGACGAGCAGTACTTC.

In the case of this clonotype: A much larger clonotype is one base distant, so this may be a read error. The gene calls are TRBV30 and TRBJ2-1; a weak D match, TRBD2 (6 bases). Trimming removed 2 bases at V and 12 bases at J, with 14 bases between. From germline, CDR1 is GTSNPN and CDR2 SVGIG (reference sequence). The CDR3 has 12 residues. CDR3 nucleotides: TGTGCCTGGAGTCTTAGGGGAGGTGGGCAGTTCTTC. It yields the protein CAWSLRGGGQFF. Full variable domain (outside the CDR3, taken from reference TRBV30 and TRBJ2-1): SQTIHQWPATLVQPVGSPLSLECTVEGTSNPNLYWYRQAAGRGLQLLFYSVGIGQISSEVPQNLSASRPQDRQFILSSKKLLLSDSGFYLCAWSLRGGGQFFGPGTRLTVL.

V and J are TRBV6-2 or TRBV6-3 and TRBJ2-7, with D possibly matching TRBD2 (6 bases). Germline V gene data show CDR1 as MNHEY and CDR2 as SVGEGT. The CDR3 totals 13 residues. V lost 5 bases, J lost 6 bases, and 14 bases lay in between. Here the CDR3 reads CASSSTTGGEQYF. CDR3 DNA sequence: TGTGCCAGCAGTAGCACAACCGGGGGCGAGCAGTACTTC.

This clonotype was observed at least ten times. This chain joins TRBV5-5 and TRBJ2-5, with 9 bases matching TRBD2. V lost 4 bases to trimming and J lost 2 bases; unmatched junction nucleotides: 9. The germline CDR1 and CDR2 sequences are SGHKS and YYEKEE (reference sequence). There are 16 residues in the CDR3. The DNA of the CDR3 is TGTGCCAGCAGCCTGAATAGCGGGAGCAAGCAAGAGACCCAGTACTTC. Residues: CASSLNSGSKQETQYF.

In this sample, this clonotype turned up many times. The junction differs from germline at one of its ends, possibly a read error. The chain couples TRBV6-2 or TRBV6-3 to TRBJ2-1; 7 nucleotides align to TRBD2. CDR3 length: 18 amino acids. In germline, CDR1 is MNHEY, CDR2 SVGEGT. The CDR3 reads CASSDSRAGAVLYNEQFF. Here the CDR3 DNA reads TGTGCCAGCAGTGACTCGAGGGCGGGAGCGGTGCTCTACAATGAGCAGTTCTTC.

This chain joins TRBV19 and TRBJ2-3, with D possibly being TRBD2 (5 bases). The CDR3 loop spans 15 amino acids. Germline assignment: CDR1 LNHDA and CDR2 SQIVND (reference sequence). V was shortened by 3 bases and J by 2 bases, with 12 bases between the two germline ends. The CDR3 reads CASSINAEDTDTQYF. In DNA, the CDR3 is TGTGCCAGTAGTATCAATGCGGAGGACACAGATACGCAGTATTTT.

This clonotype came up many times. The genes are TRBV5-1 and TRBJ2-5, with TRBD1 matching 8 bases. After removal of 5 bases from V and 2 bases from J, the junction contained 11 bases not matched to a gene. The CDR3 has 16 amino acids. Germline lookup yields CDR1 SGHRS and CDR2 YFSETQ. The CDR3 sequence: CASRWEGGQVQETQYF. The CDR3 coding sequence is TGCGCCAGCAGATGGGAAGGGGGACAGGTTCAAGAGACCCAGTACTTC.

This clonotype was recorded many times. This CDR3 reads CASSSTSFQETQYF. The CDR3 DNA is TGTGCCAGCAGCTCGACAAGTTTCCAAGAGACCCAGTACTTC. The gene calls are TRBV7-6 and TRBJ2-5; unclear D gene. Germline V CDR1 and CDR2: SGHVS, FNYEAQ. The CDR3 is 14 amino acids. Trimming stripped 4 bases from V and 1 base from J, with 10 bases between. The variable domain in full, with the rest retrieved from reference TRBV7-6 and TRBJ2-5, is GAGVSQSPRYKVTKRGQDVALRCDPISGHVSLYWYRQALGQGPEFLTYFNYEAQQDKSGLPNDRFSAERPEGSISTLTIQRTEQRDSAMYRCASSSTSFQETQYFGPGTRLLVL.

This clonotype was seen a handful of times. The V call is TRBV20-1, the J call TRBJ2-1, with 9 bases aligning to TRBD2. The germline CDR1 and CDR2 sequences are DFQATT and SNEGSKA (reference sequence). After removal of 0 bases from V and 8 bases from J, the junction contained 8 bases not matched to a gene. There are 15 residues in the CDR3. The CDR3 sequence is CSARDGRAGGDEQFF. The CDR3 coding sequence is TGCAGTGCTAGAGATGGTAGGGCGGGAGGGGATGAGCAGTTCTTC.

This clonotype has at least ten counts. The gene calls are TRBV4-2 and TRBJ1-2, with 11 bases lining up with TRBD1. V lost 5 bases to trimming and J lost 4 bases; unmatched junction nucleotides: 6. The germline V gene encodes CDR1 LGHNA and CDR2 YNFKEQ. This CDR3 spans 15 amino acids. The CDR3 region is CASSSPGQGVYGYTF. The CDR3 DNA sequence: TGTGCCAGCAGCTCACCGGGACAGGGGGTCTATGGCTACACCTTC.

The chain links TRBV7-6 to TRBJ2-1, with 9 bases fitting TRBD2. The V and J ends lost 5 bases and 4 bases, in that order; junction bases with no gene match: 9. The germline CDR1 and CDR2 sequences are SGHVS and FNYEAQ. The CDR3 is made up of 16 amino acids. Here the CDR3 DNA reads TGTGCCAGCAGCCCTTTTTTGGCGGGAGGGTACAATGAGCAGTTCTTC. Its translation is CASSPFLAGGYNEQFF.

This clonotype was detected ten times or more. The chain links TRBV6-2 or TRBV6-3 to TRBJ2-1; 7 bases match TRBD2. Unmatched junction bases numbered 4, after V lost 1 base and J lost 1 base. The germline V gene has CDR1 MNHEY and CDR2 SVGEGT. The CDR3 length is 16 residues. In DNA, the CDR3 is TGTGCCAGCAGTTACTTGGGGGAGGGTTCCTACAATGAGCAGTTCTTC. This codes for CASSYLGEGSYNEQFF.

This clonotype occurred many times. CDR3 in DNA: TGTGCCAGCAGTGAAAAGCCGAACACCGGGGAGCTGTTTTTT. It codes for CASSEKPNTGELFF. This chain joins TRBV2 and TRBJ2-2; no reliable D call. The CDR3 is 14 residues long. V was trimmed by 2 bases and J by 0 bases, leaving 4 bases between them. Germline V gene sequence: CDR1 SNHLY, CDR2 FYNNEI.

The rearrangement joins TRBV14 to TRBJ1-3; no reliable D call. Trimming pared 2 bases from V and 0 bases from J, leaving 5 bases between. The V gene's germline CDR1 is SGHDN and CDR2 FVKESK. The CDR3 covers 14 residues. CDR3 amino acids: CASSQSYSGNTIYF. The CDR3 DNA follows: TGTGCCAGCAGCCAATCATACTCTGGAAACACCATATATTTT.

This clonotype was seen many times. The J gene is TRBJ2-1, the V gene TRBV2; 9 nucleotides line up with TRBD1. This CDR3 spans 14 amino acids. Trimming removed 6 bases from V and 8 bases from J; junction bases left unmatched: 8. The V gene's germline CDR1 is SNHLY and CDR2 FYNNEI. CDR3 loop: CASRQQGARDEQFF. DNA for the CDR3: TGTGCCAGCAGGCAACAGGGGGCTCGGGATGAGCAGTTCTTC.

There are a few counts of this clonotype. The conserved phenylalanine or tryptophan normally closing the CDR3 is absent here, so this likely arose from a read error. The V call is TRBV2, the J call TRBJ1-5; possible D gene TRBD1, 6 bases. The germline CDR1 and CDR2 sequences are SNHLY and FYNNEI. The germline V and J ends were trimmed by 3 bases and 5 bases, with 8 bases remaining between them. This CDR3 has 13 residues. The CDR3 spells CASSDQGYQPQHS. The CDR3 coding sequence is TGTGCCAGCAGTGATCAGGGGTATCAGCCCCAGCATTCT.

This clonotype came up a few times. Written as DNA, the CDR3 is TGTGCCAGCAGCTCCGGTCAGGGGGGACGTAATCAGCCCCAGCATTTT. Its translation is CASSSGQGGRNQPQHF. V usage is TRBV9 and J usage is TRBJ1-5; TRBD1 matches 7 bases. This CDR3 comprises 16 residues. V lost 4 bases and J lost 4; bases outside the gene matches: 11. CDR1 is SGDLS, CDR2 YYNGEE, per germline.

This clonotype occurred a few times. The gene calls are TRBV28 and TRBJ1-5; no definite D call. V shed 6 bases and J shed 0 bases, with 9 bases lying between them. CDR3 length: 14 residues. From germline, CDR1 is MDHEN and CDR2 SYDVKM. CDR3 DNA sequence: TGTGCCAGCAGCGCAGAGTATAGCAATCAGCCCCAGCATTTT. It encodes CASSAEYSNQPQHF. The whole variable domain, remainder taken from reference TRBV28 and TRBJ1-5, is DVKVTQSSRYLVKRTGEKVFLECVQDMDHENMFWYRQDPGLGLRLIYFSYDVKMKEKGDIPEGYSVSREKKERFSLILESASTNQTSMYLCASSAEYSNQPQHFGDGTRLSIL.